This T cell receptor beta chain derives from a study of CD8+CD57+ T cells in acquired aplastic anemia. Study information: DNA from sorted CD4+ and CD8+ cells averaged 3.2 ug. Study findings and constraints: Shared by patients and controls, around 27 CD8+ CDR3s were abundant in patients.

Both TCR beta VDJ combination and CDR3 sequence profiling were carried out. Genomic DNA was the template for this profiling. TCRdb re-called the reads through MiXCR, storing one row per CDR3 protein. The sample lists 400,000 to 600,000 distinct CDR3 sequences; more than 25% were seen once. Trimming cost V 6 bases and J 4 bases, with 18 bases left between them. Germline lookup yields CDR1 SNHLY and CDR2 FYNNEI. The CDR3 spans 15 residues. The table lists this clonotype with a few counts. Its target is not known. CD8+CD57+ cell expansion, shown by flow cytometry, had occurred in the patients selected for sequencing. Every patient was diagnosed with severe acquired aplastic anemia.

The source of this sequence is a human donor with aplastic anemia. The sample taken for sequencing was sorted CD4+, CD8+, or CD8+CD57+ T cells (not recorded which) from PBMCs. The genes are TRBV2 and TRBJ2-5; D may correspond to TRBD1 or TRBD2 (5 bases each). CDR3: CASSQSGTKGETQYF. CDR3 DNA sequence: TGTGCCAGCAGCCAATCCGGGACGAAGGGAGAGACCCAGTACTTC.